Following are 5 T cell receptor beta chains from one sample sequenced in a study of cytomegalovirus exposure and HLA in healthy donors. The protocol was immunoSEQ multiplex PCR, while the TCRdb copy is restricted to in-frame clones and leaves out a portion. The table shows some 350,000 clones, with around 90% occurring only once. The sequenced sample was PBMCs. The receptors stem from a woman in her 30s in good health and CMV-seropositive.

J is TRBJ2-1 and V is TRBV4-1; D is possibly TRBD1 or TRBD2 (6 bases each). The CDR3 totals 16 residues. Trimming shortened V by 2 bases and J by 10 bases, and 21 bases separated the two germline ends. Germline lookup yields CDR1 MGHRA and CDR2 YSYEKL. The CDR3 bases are TGCGCCAGCAGCCAACCAAAGACAGGATCCGCGGGAGAGCAGTTCTTC. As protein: CASSQPKTGSAGEQFF.

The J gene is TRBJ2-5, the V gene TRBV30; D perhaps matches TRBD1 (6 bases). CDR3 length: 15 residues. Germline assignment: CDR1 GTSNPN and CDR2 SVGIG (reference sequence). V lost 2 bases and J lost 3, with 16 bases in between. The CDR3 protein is CAWSWDTGMEETQYF. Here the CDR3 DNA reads TGTGCCTGGAGTTGGGACACCGGGATGGAAGAGACCCAGTACTTC.

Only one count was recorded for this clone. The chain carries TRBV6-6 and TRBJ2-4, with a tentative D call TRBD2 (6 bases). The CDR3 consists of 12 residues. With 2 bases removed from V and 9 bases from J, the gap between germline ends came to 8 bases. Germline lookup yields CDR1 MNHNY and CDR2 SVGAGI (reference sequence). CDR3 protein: CASSYPGSIQYF. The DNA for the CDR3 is TGTGCCAGCAGTTACCCCGGGAGCATTCAGTACTTC.

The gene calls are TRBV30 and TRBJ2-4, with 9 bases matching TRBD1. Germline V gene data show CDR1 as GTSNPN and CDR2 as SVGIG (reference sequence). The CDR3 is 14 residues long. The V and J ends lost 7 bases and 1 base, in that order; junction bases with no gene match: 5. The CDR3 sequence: CAFRQGGAKNIQYF. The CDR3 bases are TGTGCCTTCCGACAGGGGGGGGCCAAAAACATTCAGTACTTC.

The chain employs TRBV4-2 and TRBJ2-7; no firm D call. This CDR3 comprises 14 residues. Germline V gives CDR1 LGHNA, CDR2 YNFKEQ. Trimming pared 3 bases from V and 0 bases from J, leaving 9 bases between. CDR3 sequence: CASSQVANSYEQYF. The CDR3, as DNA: TGTGCCAGCAGCCAGGTTGCCAACTCCTACGAGCAGTACTTC.